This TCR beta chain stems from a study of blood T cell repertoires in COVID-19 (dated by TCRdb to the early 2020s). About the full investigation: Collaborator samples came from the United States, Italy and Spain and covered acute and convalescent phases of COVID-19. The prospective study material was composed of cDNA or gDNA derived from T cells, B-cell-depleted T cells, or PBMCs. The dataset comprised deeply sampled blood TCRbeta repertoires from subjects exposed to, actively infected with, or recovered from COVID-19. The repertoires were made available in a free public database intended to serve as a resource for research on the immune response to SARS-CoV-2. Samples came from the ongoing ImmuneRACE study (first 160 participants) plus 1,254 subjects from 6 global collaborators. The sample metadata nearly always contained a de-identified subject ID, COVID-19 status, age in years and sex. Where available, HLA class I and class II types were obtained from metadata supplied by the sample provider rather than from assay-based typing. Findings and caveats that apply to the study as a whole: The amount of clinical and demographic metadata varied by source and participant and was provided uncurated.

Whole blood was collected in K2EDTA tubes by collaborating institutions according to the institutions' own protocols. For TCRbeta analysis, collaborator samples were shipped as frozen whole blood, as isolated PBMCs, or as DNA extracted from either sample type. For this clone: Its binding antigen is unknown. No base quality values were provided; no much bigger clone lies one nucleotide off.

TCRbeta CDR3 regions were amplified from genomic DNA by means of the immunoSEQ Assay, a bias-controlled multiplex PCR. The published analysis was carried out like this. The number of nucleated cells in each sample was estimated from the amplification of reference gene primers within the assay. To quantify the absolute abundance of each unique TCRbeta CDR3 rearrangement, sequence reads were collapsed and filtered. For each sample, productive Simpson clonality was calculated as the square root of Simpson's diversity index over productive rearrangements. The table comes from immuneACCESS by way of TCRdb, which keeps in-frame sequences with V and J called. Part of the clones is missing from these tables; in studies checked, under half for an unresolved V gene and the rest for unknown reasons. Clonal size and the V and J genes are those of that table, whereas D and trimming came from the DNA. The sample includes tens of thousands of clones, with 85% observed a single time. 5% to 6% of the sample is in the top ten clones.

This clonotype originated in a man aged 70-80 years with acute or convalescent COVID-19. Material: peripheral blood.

CDR3 loop: CASSRQGGNEQYF. The bases read TGTGCCAGCAGCCGACAGGGTGGCAACGAGCAGTACTTC. The chain couples TRBV5-4 to TRBJ2-7; a stretch of 7 junction bases matches TRBD1. The germline V end is reduced by 4 bases and the J end by 5 bases; junction bases left unmatched: 6. CDR1 is given as SGHNT and CDR2 as YYREEE, both from the germline V gene (reference sequence). Counted from cysteine to phenylalanine, this CDR3 has 13 amino acids. The retained sequence is limited to the CDR3, 39 bases, with the frame set at the first base.